This TCR beta chain emerged from a study of T cell repertoires in cytomegalovirus infection. Each CDR3 protein is one row after TCRdb ran MiXCR on the reads. Of 250,000 or so distinct CDR3 sequences in the sample, over 15% were seen once. This clonotype was detected only a few times. What was sequenced was CD8+ T cells from PBMCs. This receptor was identified in a human donor in good health (CMV status not recorded). Some clones in this sample may be carry-over from other donors' samples.

CDR3 DNA: TGTGCCACCCCGGGACAGGGGATCCACGAGCAGTACTTC. This encodes CATPGQGIHEQYF. This chain connects TRBV7-9 to TRBJ2-7; 10 bases line up with TRBD1. V dropped 10 bases and J dropped 5; count of bases not matched to a gene: 8. CDR3 length: 13 amino acids. Germline loops: CDR1 SEHNR, CDR2 FQNEAQ (reference sequence).